The clone carrying this T cell receptor beta chain was picked up many times. Its antigen remains unidentified. TCRdb used MiXCR to reprocess the 5' RACE reads, holding one entry per CDR3 protein. The sample includes 36,000 or so distinct CDR3 sequences, about 11% of them seen just once. The data were taken from a study of CD8 T cells in ankylosing spondylitis. Study results and caveats: As for the disease-linked clones, they showed a CD8+ phenotype and occurred at relatively low frequencies in peripheral blood. Characteristic of ankylosing spondylitis blood, it appeared, was a TCR beta motif comprising roughly 8 highly homologous variants. Within matched ankylosing spondylitis synovial fluid, disease-linked clones were reportedly significantly enriched. Earlier authors reported some of these motif variants in reactive arthritis synovial fluid and blood.

The germline gives CDR1 SGHAT, CDR2 FQNNGV. The CDR3 is 12 amino acids. V lost 0 bases and J lost 6, with 6 bases in between. This sequence originates from a male donor with ankylosing spondylitis. Sequencing used synovial fluid, either unsorted or a sorted T cell fraction (not recorded which). J is TRBJ2-7 and V is TRBV11-2; D not certain. The CDR3 here is CASSLEVPEQYF. CDR3 in DNA: TGTGCCAGCAGCTTAGAGGTCCCCGAGCAGTACTTC.